Below, 23 T cell receptor beta chains from the same sample are listed, as sequenced in a study of response to subunit inactivated influenza vaccine. MiXCR, run by TCRdb on the RT-PCR reads, gives a single entry per CDR3 protein. The repertoire includes about 190,000 distinct CDR3 sequences, 13% to 15% of them detected once, and 20% to 30% sits in the top ten. The specimen comprised CD8+ T cells sorted from PBMCs, sampled around 5 days after vaccination. All receptors derive from a man between 45 and 60 years old who received an inactivated influenza vaccine.

V is TRBV27 and J is TRBJ2-2; TRBD1 matches 8 bases. CDR1 and CDR2 (germline): MNHEY, SMNVEV (reference sequence). The CDR3 covers 20 residues. The V gene end was trimmed by 5 bases and the J gene end by 0 bases; junction bases not matched to a gene: 17. DNA for the CDR3: TGTGCCAGCAGTACGATCCGGGACAGGCAACTCTACGCGAACACCGGGGAGCTGTTTTTT. Translating it yields CASSTIRDRQLYANTGELFF.

This clonotype was counted only a few times. V is TRBV7-8 and J is TRBJ2-5, with TRBD2 matching over 11 bases. Germline CDR1 reads SGHVS; CDR2 reads FQNEAQ. This CDR3 is built from 15 residues. J gave up 2 bases and V 5 bases, and 4 bases lay outside the gene matches. CDR3 sequence (DNA): TGTGCCAGCAGCGATGGGACTAGCGGACAAGAGACCCAGTACTTC. Its translation is CASSDGTSGQETQYF. The whole variable domain, remainder taken from reference TRBV7-8 and TRBJ2-5, is GAGVSQSPRYKVAKRGQDVALRCDPISGHVSLFWYQQALGQGPEFLTYFQNEAQLDKSGLPSDRFFAERPEGSVSTLKIQRTQQEDSAVYLCASSDGTSGQETQYFGPGTRLLVL.

The chain carries TRBV20-1 and TRBJ2-4, with D perhaps TRBD2 (5 bases). Germline values: CDR1 DFQATT, CDR2 SNEGSKA (reference sequence). The V gene lost 0 bases and the J gene lost 1 base, with 10 bases spanning the gap. The length of the CDR3 is 15 residues. The CDR3 DNA follows: TGCAGTGCTAGAGATTCCGGGGAGGCCAAAAACATTCAGTACTTC. Encoded protein: CSARDSGEAKNIQYF.

Ten or more counts support this clonotype. The genes are TRBV12-3 or TRBV12-4 and TRBJ2-7; D may be TRBD2 (5 bases). CDR3 length: 12 residues. V was trimmed by 5 bases and J by 3 bases, leaving 8 bases between them. The CDR3 spells CASSTGSYEQYF. CDR3 DNA sequence: TGTGCCAGCAGTACTGGGAGCTACGAGCAGTACTTC.

This clonotype was counted only a few times. The rearrangement uses TRBV30 and TRBJ1-4; 9 nucleotides align to TRBD1. The junction had 2 bases not matched to a gene; V was cut back by 4 bases and J by 5 bases. Per the germline V gene, CDR1 is GTSNPN and CDR2 is SVGIG (reference sequence). This CDR3 contains 13 residues. The chain's CDR3 is CAWTTGGNEKLFF. Written as DNA, the CDR3 is TGTGCCTGGACGACAGGGGGAAATGAAAAACTGTTTTTT.

This clonotype was counted a few times. The chain carries TRBV6-1 and TRBJ2-7; 11 bases are shared with TRBD2. Germline V gene sequence: CDR1 MNHNS, CDR2 SASEGT. The V and J ends lost 6 bases and 3 bases, in that order; junction bases with no gene match: 10. This CDR3 has 16 amino acids. CDR3 loop: CASSPKSSGGLYEQYF. CDR3 nucleotide sequence: TGTGCCAGCAGCCCTAAGTCTAGCGGGGGGCTCTACGAGCAGTACTTC.

This clonotype was picked up one time. The junction shows a germline mismatch at one end, possibly a read error. V and J are TRBV7-7 and TRBJ2-1, with a tentative D call TRBD1 (5 bases). CDR3 length: 14 amino acids. The V gene's germline CDR1 is SSHAT and CDR2 FNYEAQ (reference sequence). The chain's CDR3 is CASSFADSPNEQFF. The CDR3 DNA is TGTGCTAGCAGCTTCGCCGACAGCCCCAATGAGCAGTTCTTC.

This clonotype was detected only a few times. The chain recombines TRBV6-5 with TRBJ2-7; tentative D call: TRBD1 (7 bases). The CDR3 loop spans 14 amino acids. The germline V gene has CDR1 MNHEY and CDR2 SVGAGI. Trimming removed 2 bases at V and 5 bases at J, with 13 bases between. In nucleotides, the CDR3 is TGTGCCAGCAGTTACGACAGGGAGGACAACGAGCAGTACTTC. Translated: CASSYDREDNEQYF.

This clonotype occurred many times. The rearrangement joins TRBV4-2 to TRBJ2-1; TRBD2 might be the D (6 bases). Germline values: CDR1 LGHNA, CDR2 YNFKEQ. V lost 4 bases and J lost 5, with 15 bases in between. The CDR3 has 15 amino acids. Written as DNA, the CDR3 is TGTGCCAGCAGCCCAATGGGACTTACAAACAATGAGCAGTTCTTC. The encoded protein is CASSPMGLTNNEQFF.

This chain links TRBV6-5 with TRBJ2-1; D possibly matches TRBD1 or TRBD2 (7 bases each). The germline V gene encodes CDR1 MNHEY and CDR2 SVGAGI. With 0 bases removed from V and 7 bases from J, the gap between germline ends came to 16 bases. The CDR3 has 16 residues. The CDR3 loop reads CASSYSAQGGWNEQFF. The CDR3 DNA follows: TGTGCCAGCAGTTACTCGGCCCAGGGGGGGTGGAATGAGCAGTTCTTC.

This rearrangement joins TRBV27 to TRBJ2-3; 11 nucleotides line up with TRBD2. J gave up 3 bases and V 0 bases, and 5 bases lay outside the gene matches. The germline CDR1 and CDR2 sequences are MNHEY and SMNVEV (reference sequence). CDR3 length: 17 residues. The CDR3 region has the DNA TGTGCCAGCAGTTTATCTTCCCGGACTAGCGGGACAGATACGCAGTATTTT. Its translation is CASSLSSRTSGTDTQYF.

This clonotype was recorded at least ten times. V gene TRBV6-5 combines with J gene TRBJ2-1, with 12 bases matching TRBD2. Germline-derived CDR1 and CDR2 are MNHEY and SVGAGI. The J segment lost 5 bases and the V segment lost 0 bases, leaving 5 bases of the junction unmatched. This CDR3 has 17 amino acids. CDR3 sequence reads: CASSYSLLAGGNNEQFF. The CDR3 bases are TGTGCCAGCAGTTACTCCCTACTAGCGGGGGGTAACAATGAGCAGTTCTTC.

V usage is TRBV30 and J usage is TRBJ1-1, with D perhaps matching TRBD1 (5 bases). Germline V gene sequence: CDR1 GTSNPN, CDR2 SVGIG (reference sequence). V was pared by 1 base and J by 6 bases, with 15 bases between. This CDR3 spans 14 amino acids. The CDR3 coding sequence is TGTGCCTGGAGTGGGTGGGGCCTCGGGGCTGAAGCTTTCTTT. Residues: CAWSGWGLGAEAFF.

The genes are TRBV15 and TRBJ1-1; weak D call: TRBD1 (5 bases). CDR1 is LNHNV, CDR2 YYDKDF, per germline (reference sequence). The CDR3 loop spans 16 amino acids. V was shortened by 1 base and J by 0 bases, with 12 bases between the two germline ends. CDR3 DNA: TGTGCCACCAGCAGAGTATTGGGACCCATGAACACTGAAGCTTTCTTT. This translates into CATSRVLGPMNTEAFF.

Only a few counts were recorded for this clonotype. V is TRBV7-8 and J is TRBJ1-2, with D hard to call. Germline lookup yields CDR1 SGHVS and CDR2 FQNEAQ. The CDR3 has 13 residues. The V end was cut by 1 base, the J end by 4 bases, with 7 bases between. The CDR3 DNA is TGTGCCAGCAGCTTAGAAGGTTTCTATGGCTACACCTTC. The encoded protein is CASSLEGFYGYTF.

This clonotype has more than one count but fewer than ten. This rearrangement joins TRBV7-9 to TRBJ1-5, with D maybe TRBD1 (5 bases). Trimming removed 7 bases at V and 5 bases at J, with 18 bases between. The CDR3 has 15 residues. Germline V gene sequence: CDR1 SEHNR, CDR2 FQNEAQ (reference sequence). The CDR3: CASTAAGLGDQPQHF. CDR3 coding DNA: TGTGCCAGCACCGCGGCAGGTTTGGGGGATCAGCCCCAGCATTTT.

The genes are TRBV6-5 and TRBJ2-7; D is perhaps TRBD1 or TRBD2 (5 bases each). CDR1 is MNHEY, CDR2 SVGAGI, per germline. V lost 0 bases, J lost 2 bases, and 14 bases lay in between. There are 16 residues in the CDR3. CDR3 protein: CASSYSWDEVAYEQYF. The DNA of the CDR3 is TGTGCCAGCAGTTACTCATGGGACGAGGTGGCCTACGAGCAGTACTTC.

The chain joins TRBV5-6 to TRBJ2-4; no clear D gene. Trimming took 0 bases from V and 0 from J, leaving 10 bases between them. CDR3 length equals 16 residues. Per germline, CDR1 SGHDT and CDR2 YYEEEE. CDR3 nucleotides: TGTGCCAGCAGCTTGGGAACAGCACTAGCCAAAAACATTCAGTACTTC. It codes for CASSLGTALAKNIQYF.

This clonotype was counted at least ten times. The genes are TRBV10-3 and TRBJ1-5; 8 positions agree with TRBD1. CDR3 length: 16 residues. CDR1 ENHRY and CDR2 SYGVKD come from the germline V gene. With V trimmed by 0 bases and J by 1 base, 2 bases remained unmatched. CDR3 sequence reads: CAISESWTGSNQPQHF. Written as DNA, the CDR3 is TGTGCCATCAGTGAGTCGTGGACAGGGAGCAATCAGCCCCAGCATTTT.

In this sample, this clonotype turned up a few times. The gene calls are TRBV6-5 and TRBJ2-1; D is perhaps TRBD1 (6 bases). The germline V and J ends were trimmed by 0 bases and 0 bases, with 12 bases remaining between them. Germline V gives CDR1 MNHEY, CDR2 SVGAGI. The CDR3 contains 17 residues. The CDR3 region has the DNA TGTGCCAGCAGTTACTCTAGGACAGCCCTCTCCTACAATGAGCAGTTCTTC. Protein: CASSYSRTALSYNEQFF.

This chain links TRBV14 with TRBJ2-1; D gene unclear. From germline, CDR1 is SGHDN and CDR2 FVKESK. This CDR3 comprises 12 residues. V lost 5 bases and J 10 bases, leaving 12 bases between the germline ends. The chain's CDR3 is CASSEGRKEQFF. The CDR3 bases are TGTGCCAGCAGCGAAGGACGTAAGGAGCAGTTCTTC.

This chain links TRBV28 with TRBJ2-2; TRBD2 matches 9 bases. The CDR3 length is 16 residues. The V gene's germline CDR1 is MDHEN and CDR2 SYDVKM. With V trimmed by 5 bases and J by 9 bases, 13 bases remained unmatched. CDR3 DNA sequence: TGTGCCAGCAGTCCTAGGGGCGGGAGGGCCGCAAGGGAGCTGTTTTTT. Translating it yields CASSPRGGRAARELFF. Combining the CDR3 with reference TRBV28 and TRBJ2-2 gives the whole variable domain DVKVTQSSRYLVKRTGEKVFLECVQDMDHENMFWYRQDPGLGLRLIYFSYDVKMKEKGDIPEGYSVSREKKERFSLILESASTNQTSMYLCASSPRGGRAARELFFGEGSRLTVL.

This chain connects TRBV30 to TRBJ1-1, with D unclear. The V gene's germline CDR1 is GTSNPN and CDR2 SVGIG (reference sequence). This CDR3 spans 12 amino acids. V shed 3 bases and J shed 0 bases, with 5 bases lying between them. In DNA form, the CDR3 reads TGTGCCTGGAGGGACCTGAACACTGAAGCTTTCTTT. This translates into CAWRDLNTEAFF.